These 10 T cell receptor beta chains share one sample of origin, sequenced in a study of T cell changes during pregnancy in multiple sclerosis. Data came from immunoSEQ multiplex PCR; TCRdb stores just in-frame clones and leaves some out. The sample includes 50,000 to 70,000 clones, 92% of them seen just once. Source: peripheral blood, taken in the second trimester of pregnancy. These receptors originate from a female donor with multiple sclerosis, enrolled in a pregnancy study.

J is TRBJ1-2 and V is TRBV7-9, with D tentatively TRBD1 (6 bases). The CDR3 spans 13 residues. Deletions cut 5 bases from V and 3 bases from J, with 10 bases between. Germline V gene data show CDR1 as SEHNR and CDR2 as FQNEAQ (reference sequence). Here the CDR3 reads CASSRTDYYGYTF. Here the CDR3 DNA reads TGTGCCAGCAGCCGGACAGACTACTATGGCTACACCTTC.

The count of this clone is one. The V and J genes are TRBV10-2 and TRBJ1-1; weak D call: TRBD1 (5 bases). Germline CDR1 and CDR2: WSHSY and SAAADI. Trimming shortened V by 6 bases and J by 1 base, and 15 bases separated the two germline ends. The CDR3 is 15 amino acids. CDR3 sequence (DNA): TGCGCCAGCAGATCGCGGGGGTGGGGGAACACTGAAGCTTTCTTT. Residues: CASRSRGWGNTEAFF.

This chain joins TRBV6-5 and TRBJ2-1; 9 bases agree with TRBD2. The CDR3 contains 14 residues. Germline lookup yields CDR1 MNHEY and CDR2 SVGAGI. After removal of 6 bases from V and 5 bases from J, the junction contained 5 bases not matched to a gene. Here the CDR3 reads CASSQTSGHNEQFF. The DNA for the CDR3 is TGTGCCAGCAGCCAGACTAGCGGACACAATGAGCAGTTCTTC.

The rearrangement uses TRBV28 and TRBJ2-7; D is possibly TRBD1 (6 bases). CDR1 and CDR2 (germline): MDHEN, SYDVKM. V was shortened by 2 bases and J by 3 bases, with 14 bases between the two germline ends. The CDR3 is made up of 15 amino acids. The CDR3 sequence: CASSLPGHRGYEQYF. The CDR3 nucleotides are TGTGCCAGCAGTTTACCGGGACACCGGGGCTACGAGCAGTACTTC.

The V and J genes are TRBV5-6 and TRBJ2-5, with 11 bases aligning to TRBD2. There are 15 residues in the CDR3. The V gene end was trimmed by 2 bases and the J gene end by 7 bases; junction bases not matched to a gene: 7. Germline V CDR1 and CDR2: SGHDT, YYEEEE. CDR3 protein: CASSFLAGGRGTQYF. Written as DNA, the CDR3 is TGTGCCAGCAGCTTCCTAGCGGGAGGCCGGGGGACCCAGTACTTC.

The rearrangement links TRBV6-5 to TRBJ2-7; 11 bases match TRBD2. The CDR3 sequence is 15 residues long. The junction had 9 bases not matched to a gene; V was cut back by 5 bases and J by 6 bases. CDR1 is MNHEY, CDR2 SVGAGI, per germline. The CDR3 is CASSPQLAGDREQYF. The CDR3 DNA sequence: TGTGCCAGCAGTCCCCAACTAGCGGGAGATCGCGAGCAGTACTTC.

This chain joins TRBV18 and TRBJ1-5; tentatively, D is TRBD1 (5 bases). From germline, CDR1 is KGHSH and CDR2 LQKENI. The CDR3 sequence is 14 residues long. V was clipped by 3 bases and J by 5 bases, with 11 bases between them. The CDR3 spells CASSPDTRDQPQHF. DNA for the CDR3: TGTGCCAGCTCACCGGACACCCGAGATCAGCCCCAGCATTTT. The whole variable domain, remainder taken from reference TRBV18 and TRBJ1-5, is NAGVMQNPRHLVRRRGQEARLRCSPMKGHSHVYWYRQLPEEGLKFMVYLQKENIIDESGMPKERFSAEFPKEGPSILRIQQVVRGDSAAYFCASSPDTRDQPQHFGDGTRLSIL.

This clone was picked up one time. The chain couples TRBV6-6 to TRBJ2-7; D is ambiguous. V lost 5 bases, J lost 1 base, and 6 bases lay in between. The germline V gene encodes CDR1 MNHNY and CDR2 SVGAGI (reference sequence). The CDR3 totals 12 residues. The CDR3 sequence: CASSPQSYEQYF. The CDR3 nucleotides read TGTGCCAGCAGTCCCCAATCCTACGAGCAGTACTTC.

The sample holds one count of this clone. The chain combines TRBV11-2 with TRBJ2-5; maybe TRBD1 (6 bases). CDR1 and CDR2 from the germline V gene are SGHAT and FQNNGV. The CDR3 totals 15 residues. Trimming took 6 bases from V and 1 from J, leaving 15 bases between them. The CDR3 loop is CASSRRDTGQETQYF. The CDR3 DNA follows: TGTGCCAGCAGTCGACGGGACACCGGCCAAGAGACCCAGTACTTC.

The CDR3 nucleotides read TGCGCCAGCAGTGTACAGGGGGAGTCCGGGGAGCTGTTTTTT. Protein: CASSVQGESGELFF. The chain joins TRBV10-1 to TRBJ2-2; 8 positions match TRBD1. V was pared by 4 bases and J by 6 bases, with 4 bases of the junction left unmatched. CDR1 and CDR2 from the germline V gene are WNHNN and SYGVQD (reference sequence). The length of the CDR3 is 14 residues.